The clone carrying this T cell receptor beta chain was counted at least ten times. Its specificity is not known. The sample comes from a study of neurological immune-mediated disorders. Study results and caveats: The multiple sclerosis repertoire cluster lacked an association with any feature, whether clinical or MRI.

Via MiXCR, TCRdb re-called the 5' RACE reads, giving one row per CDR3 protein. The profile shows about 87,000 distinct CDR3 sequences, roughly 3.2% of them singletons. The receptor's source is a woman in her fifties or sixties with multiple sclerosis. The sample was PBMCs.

CDR3 DNA: TGTGCCAGCAGTCCACGGACTAGCGGGAGAGACACAGATACGCAGTATTTT. Its protein product is CASSPRTSGRDTDTQYF. The rearrangement joins TRBV12-3 or TRBV12-4 to TRBJ2-3, with 13 positions matching TRBD2. V lost 5 bases to trimming and J lost 2 bases; unmatched junction nucleotides: 7. The length of the CDR3 is 17 residues.